The rows below give T cell receptor beta chains drawn from one sample of a study of vaccination and CD4 T cells after COVID-19. These receptors' targets are unknown. TCRdb analysed the PCR reads with MiXCR anew, one entry per CDR3 protein. The sample consists of more than 10,000 distinct CDR3 sequences, around 67% of them appearing once. The specimen sequenced was CD4+ T cells from blood, cultured in vitro. These receptors were collected from a human donor who had recovered from COVID-19. The CDR3 runs from the conserved cysteine through the conserved F or W. Fields, in order: clone size, J gene, V gene, CDR3 protein. A clone size is listed for some rows: how often the clone was seen (once, few, many), or a class if it is expanded.

size: -; J: TRBJ2-3; V: TRBV7-5; CDR3: CISVPEAYPSGTPPGTQYF
size: -; J: TRBJ2-7; V: TRBV18; CDR3: CASSRAGSYEQYF
size: few; J: TRBJ1-1; V: TRBV18; CDR3: CASSPTGKGTEAFF
size: -; J: TRBJ1-2; V: TRBV30; CDR3: CAWSVKGSYGYTF
size: few; J: TRBJ2-1; V: TRBV20-1; CDR3: CSAMDNEQFF
size: -; J: TRBJ1-6; V: TRBV7-2; CDR3: CASTQWPSVYNSPLHF
size: -; J: TRBJ2-5; V: TRBV7-2; CDR3: CASSGSYGGETQYF
size: once; J: TRBJ1-5; V: TRBV6-2/TRBV6-3; CDR3: CASSWGLNQPQHF
size: -; J: TRBJ2-3; V: TRBV7-2; CDR3: CASSLQGARDTQYF
size: -; J: TRBJ2-5; V: TRBV6-2/TRBV6-3; CDR3: CASSYVLAEETQETQYF
size: -; J: TRBJ2-7; V: TRBV18; CDR3: CASSPSQELYEQYF
size: -; J: TRBJ1-2; V: TRBV27; CDR3: CASRSGPINGYTF
size: once; J: TRBJ2-1; V: TRBV11-3; CDR3: CASSPEASGSGQFF
size: few; J: TRBJ1-6; V: TRBV7-8; CDR3: CASTGQLNSPLHF
size: -; J: TRBJ2-2; V: TRBV6-4; CDR3: CARKGATSITGELFF
size: -; J: TRBJ1-1; V: TRBV6-1; CDR3: CASSGAWGGSTEAFF
size: -; J: TRBJ2-5; V: TRBV5-4; CDR3: CASSKGQGYQETQYF
size: -; J: TRBJ1-1; V: TRBV5-6; CDR3: CASSFGIMNTEAFF
size: -; J: TRBJ2-3; V: TRBV11-3; CDR3: CASSLGLKANTDTQYF
size: -; J: TRBJ1-6; V: TRBV6-1; CDR3: CASSVTQGALDSPLHF
size: few; J: TRBJ1-5; V: TRBV19; CDR3: CASSISTPQFSNQPQHF
size: once; J: TRBJ1-3; V: TRBV20-1; CDR3: CSAREAGQGNTIYF
size: few; J: TRBJ1-1; V: TRBV6-1; CDR3: CASNTDRVTEAFF
size: few; J: TRBJ1-2; V: TRBV21-1; CDR3: CASSEDSSKNYGYTF
size: -; J: TRBJ2-2; V: TRBV12-3/TRBV12-4; CDR3: CASSWGVRGTGELFF
size: -; J: TRBJ2-2; V: TRBV14; CDR3: CASSIWQAKSNTGELFF
size: -; J: TRBJ1-2; V: TRBV20-1; CDR3: CSARGVAVWRGYTF
size: -; J: TRBJ2-5; V: TRBV11-1; CDR3: CASSLALAGYETQYF
size: -; J: TRBJ2-1; V: TRBV7-2; CDR3: CASSFYSALRGEQFF
size: -; J: TRBJ2-1; V: TRBV6-2/TRBV6-3; CDR3: CASGRLAGVPYNEQFF
size: few; J: TRBJ2-3; V: TRBV12-3/TRBV12-4; CDR3: CASRRQISTDTQYF
size: -; J: TRBJ1-5; V: TRBV19; CDR3: CASSRGDQPQHF
size: few; J: TRBJ2-7; V: TRBV19; CDR3: CASSSDRARSSYEQYF
size: -; J: TRBJ1-1; V: TRBV12-3/TRBV12-4; CDR3: CASSFGTANTEAFF
size: few; J: TRBJ1-5; V: TRBV30; CDR3: CAWSKGQGGQPQHF
size: -; J: TRBJ2-1; V: TRBV21-1; CDR3: CARLSRRGLDYNEQFF
size: few; J: TRBJ1-2; V: TRBV7-2; CDR3: CASSLEFGAGYTF
size: -; J: TRBJ2-7; V: TRBV20-1; CDR3: CSAHREQYF
size: large; J: TRBJ2-5; V: TRBV6-5; CDR3: CASSYPGRGLTGETQYF
size: once; J: TRBJ2-1; V: TRBV2; CDR3: CASKWNREGIYEQFF
size: -; J: TRBJ2-1; V: TRBV6-1; CDR3: CASSRDNEQFF
size: -; J: TRBJ2-7; V: TRBV7-9; CDR3: CASSSGGGVGGSPPTSYEQYF
size: -; J: TRBJ1-1; V: TRBV6-1; CDR3: CASKSRINSNTEAFF
size: -; J: TRBJ1-3; V: TRBV7-3; CDR3: CASAQTGGGGNTIYF
size: few; J: TRBJ1-2; V: TRBV6-1; CDR3: CASAGEGSPDYGYTF
size: -; J: TRBJ2-7; V: TRBV2; CDR3: CATQLIRTTYEQYF
size: -; J: TRBJ2-5; V: TRBV20-1; CDR3: CSASLAEETQYF
size: -; J: TRBJ2-1; V: TRBV15; CDR3: CATKRDRVHNEQFF
size: -; J: TRBJ1-1; V: TRBV7-2; CDR3: CASSYQGRYTEAFF
size: -; J: TRBJ2-3; V: TRBV6-2/TRBV6-3; CDR3: CASSYSKYLGLASTDTQYF
size: -; J: TRBJ2-7; V: TRBV27; CDR3: CASTTGQGVTGPGEQYF
size: -; J: TRBJ1-1; V: TRBV6-2/TRBV6-3; CDR3: CASSTGVGGQNTEAFF
size: -; J: TRBJ2-7; V: TRBV10-1; CDR3: CASSEKRDRYEQYF
size: -; J: TRBJ2-2; V: TRBV9; CDR3: CASSPHGTGELFF
size: -; J: TRBJ2-7; V: TRBV6-2/TRBV6-3; CDR3: CASRGERGEQYF